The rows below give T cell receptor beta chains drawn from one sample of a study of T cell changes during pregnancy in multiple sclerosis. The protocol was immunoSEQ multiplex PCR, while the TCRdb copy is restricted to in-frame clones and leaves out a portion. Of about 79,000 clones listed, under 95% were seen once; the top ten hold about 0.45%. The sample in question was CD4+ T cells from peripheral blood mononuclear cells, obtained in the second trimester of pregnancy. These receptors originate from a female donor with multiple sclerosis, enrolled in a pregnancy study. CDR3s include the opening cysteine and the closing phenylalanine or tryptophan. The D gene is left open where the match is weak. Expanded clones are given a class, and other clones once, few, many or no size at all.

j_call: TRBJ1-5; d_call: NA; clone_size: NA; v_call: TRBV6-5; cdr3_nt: TGTGCCAGCAGGGGCGAAGGTCAGCCCCAGCATTTT; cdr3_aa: CASRGEGQPQHF
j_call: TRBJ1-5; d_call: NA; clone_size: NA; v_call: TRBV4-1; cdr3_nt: TGCGCCAGCAGTCTAGCTCAGTTGAGCAATCAGCCCCAGCATTTT; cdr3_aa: CASSLAQLSNQPQHF
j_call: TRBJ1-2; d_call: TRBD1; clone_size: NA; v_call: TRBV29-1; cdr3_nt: TGCAGCGTGGGGGAGGTGTATGGGACACAGGGGTCATACAATGGCTACACCTTC; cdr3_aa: CSVGEVYGTQGSYNGYTF
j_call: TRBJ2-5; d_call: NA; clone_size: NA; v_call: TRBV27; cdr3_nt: TGTGCCAGCAGTTTATCTCGAGGAGAGACCCAGTACTTC; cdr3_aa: CASSLSRGETQYF
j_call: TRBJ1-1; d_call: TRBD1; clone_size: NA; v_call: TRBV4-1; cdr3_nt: TGCGCCAGCAGCCAAGTGGGACAGAAAAGTAACACTGAAGCTTTCTTT; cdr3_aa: CASSQVGQKSNTEAFF
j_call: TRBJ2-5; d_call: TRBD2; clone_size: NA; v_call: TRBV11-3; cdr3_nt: TGTGCCAGCAGCATGACTAGCGGGGCCACACAAGAGACCCAGTACTTC; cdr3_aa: CASSMTSGATQETQYF
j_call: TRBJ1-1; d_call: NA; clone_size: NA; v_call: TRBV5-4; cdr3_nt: TGTGCCAGCAGCTCGCATGGACACACGAACACTGAAGCTTTCTTT; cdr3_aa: CASSSHGHTNTEAFF
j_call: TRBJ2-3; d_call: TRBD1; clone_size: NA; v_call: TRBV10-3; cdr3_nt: TGTGCCATCAGGCTATCGGGGACAGGGGATTTGTATTTT; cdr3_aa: CAIRLSGTGDLYF
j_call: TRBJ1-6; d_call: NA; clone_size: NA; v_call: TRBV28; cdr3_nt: TGTGCCAGCAGTTTGGGGGGTGTGGGGTCACCCCTCCACTTT; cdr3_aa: CASSLGGVGSPLHF
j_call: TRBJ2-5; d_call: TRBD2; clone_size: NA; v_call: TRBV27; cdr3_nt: TGTGCCAGCAGTTTACTAGCGGGAGGGGAAGAGACCCAGTACTTC; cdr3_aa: CASSLLAGGEETQYF
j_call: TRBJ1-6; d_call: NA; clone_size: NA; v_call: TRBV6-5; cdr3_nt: TGTGCCAGCAGTTACTCGATCCTCCAGGAATCACCCCTCCACTTT; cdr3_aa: CASSYSILQESPLHF
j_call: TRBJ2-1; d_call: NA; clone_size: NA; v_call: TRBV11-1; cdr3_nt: TGTGCCAGCAGCCTGCGACAGGTCGTCCACAATGAGCAGTTCTTC; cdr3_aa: CASSLRQVVHNEQFF
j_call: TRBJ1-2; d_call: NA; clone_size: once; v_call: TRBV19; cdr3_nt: TGTGCCAGTAGTATTGGTCCAGGGGATGGCTACACCTTC; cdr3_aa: CASSIGPGDGYTF
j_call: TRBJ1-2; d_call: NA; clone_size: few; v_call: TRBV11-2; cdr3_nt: TGTGCCAGCACACCCGGTAACTATGGCTACACCTTC; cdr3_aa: CASTPGNYGYTF
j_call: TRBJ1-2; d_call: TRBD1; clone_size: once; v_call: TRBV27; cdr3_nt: TGTGCCAGCCGTGTAGGGACAGTTGAAAACTATGGCTACACCTTC; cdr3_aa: CASRVGTVENYGYTF
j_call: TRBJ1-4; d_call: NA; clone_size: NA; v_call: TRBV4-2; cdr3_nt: TGTGCCAGCAGCCAAGAAGAGACAGGACCCAGAAAACTGTTTTTT; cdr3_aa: CASSQEETGPRKLFF
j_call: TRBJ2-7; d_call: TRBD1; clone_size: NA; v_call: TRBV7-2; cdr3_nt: TGTGCCAGCAGCTTAGCACAGGGGAACTACGAGCAGTACTTC; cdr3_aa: CASSLAQGNYEQYF
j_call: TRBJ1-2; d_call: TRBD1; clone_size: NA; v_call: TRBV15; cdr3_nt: TGTGCCACCAGCAGGGACAGGGGGGATGGCTATGGCTACACCTTC; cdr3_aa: CATSRDRGDGYGYTF
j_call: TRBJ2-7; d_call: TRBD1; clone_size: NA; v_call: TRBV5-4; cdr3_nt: TGTGCCAGCAGCTCGGGGACAGGGGATTGGGTCGAGCAGTACTTC; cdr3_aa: CASSSGTGDWVEQYF
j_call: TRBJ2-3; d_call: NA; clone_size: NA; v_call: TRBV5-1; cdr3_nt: TGCGCCAGCAGCTTGTTGGCTGCCACAGATACGCAGTATTTT; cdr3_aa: CASSLLAATDTQYF
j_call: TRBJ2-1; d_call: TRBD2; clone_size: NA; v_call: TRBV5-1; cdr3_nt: TGCGCCAGCAGCTTTCGTCTGGCTAGCGGGTCCTACAATGAGCAGTTCTTC; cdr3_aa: CASSFRLASGSYNEQFF
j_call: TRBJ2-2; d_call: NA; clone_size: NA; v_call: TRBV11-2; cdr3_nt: TGTGCCAGCAGCCCCAGGCCGGAGAACACCGGGGAGCTGTTTTTT; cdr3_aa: CASSPRPENTGELFF
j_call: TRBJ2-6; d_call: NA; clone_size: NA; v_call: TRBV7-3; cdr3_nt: TGTGCCAGCAGCTTAGCAGGCAGCTCTGGGGCCAACGTCCTGACTTTC; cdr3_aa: CASSLAGSSGANVLTF
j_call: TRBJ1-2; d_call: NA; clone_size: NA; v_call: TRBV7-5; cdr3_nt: TGTGCCAGAAGCTCCCGGGACAGGGGACGCCGTAGGACTAACTATGGCTACACCTTC; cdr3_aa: CARSSRDRGRRRTNYGYTF
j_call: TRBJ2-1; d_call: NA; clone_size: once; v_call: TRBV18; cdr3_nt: TGTGCCAGCTCACCACCGGGTGCTAGAGTTGAGCAGTTCTTC; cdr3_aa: CASSPPGARVEQFF
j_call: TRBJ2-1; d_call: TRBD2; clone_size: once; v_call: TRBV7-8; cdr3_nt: TGTGCCAGCAGGGCGGGACTAGCGGAGCCCAATGAGCAGTTCTTC; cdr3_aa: CASRAGLAEPNEQFF